This record covers a single T cell receptor beta chain. PCR primers comprised 60 Vbeta and 13 Jbeta primers. Some clones are missing from TCRdb's copy, which holds only in-frame ones; the method was immunoSEQ multiplex PCR. The data show 100,000 to 120,000 clones, with 79% seen just once and about 6.8% held by the top ten. In germline, CDR1 is SGHVS, CDR2 FNYEAQ. V lost 5 bases to trimming and J lost 7 bases, with 18 bases between them. This CDR3 region has 14 residues. The source of the sample is a study of cytomegalovirus exposure and HLA in healthy donors. What was sequenced was PBMCs. The chain is built from TRBV7-6 and TRBJ2-7; tentative D call: TRBD2 (6 bases). The source is a young man in good health and CMV-seropositive. The DNA of the CDR3 is TGTGCCAGCAGCGCCCCCGGGACTCCCCCGGAGCAGTACTTC. It is translated as CASSAPGTPPEQYF. The complete variable domain, with remaining parts taken from reference TRBV7-6 and TRBJ2-7, reads GAGVSQSPRYKVTKRGQDVALRCDPISGHVSLYWYRQALGQGPEFLTYFNYEAQQDKSGLPNDRFSAERPEGSISTLTIQRTEQRDSAMYRCASSAPGTPPEQYFGPGTRLTVT.